This TCR beta chain is drawn from a study of blood T cell repertoires in COVID-19. In the source study's methods: Researchers report that nucleated cell counts were estimated from reference gene primer amplification. Clones were read by immunoSEQ multiplex PCR, and TCRdb kept only the in-frame ones, dropping some. That table gives V, J and clone size, and the DNA gave D and trimming. The sample carries roughly 360,000 clones, about 89% recorded once. Germline V gives CDR1 SGHRS, CDR2 YFSETQ. The ends lost 0 bases at V and 2 bases at J; junction bases unmatched: 10. This CDR3 is 17 amino acids long. Material: PBMCs or T cells enriched from blood (not recorded which). This clonotype was sampled from a man younger than 45 who had recovered from COVID-19. This rearrangement joins TRBV5-1 to TRBJ1-1, with TRBD1 matching 7 bases. The CDR3 protein is CASSLVWTGGFNTEAFF. CDR3 nucleotides: TGCGCCAGCAGCTTGGTGTGGACAGGAGGATTCAACACTGAAGCTTTCTTT. The full variable domain, completed using reference TRBV5-1 and TRBJ1-1, is KAGVTQTPRYLIKTRGQQVTLSCSPISGHRSVSWYQQTPGQGLQFLFEYFSETQRNKGNFPGRFSGRQFSNSRSEMNVSTLELGDSALYLCASSLVWTGGFNTEAFFGQGTRLTVV.